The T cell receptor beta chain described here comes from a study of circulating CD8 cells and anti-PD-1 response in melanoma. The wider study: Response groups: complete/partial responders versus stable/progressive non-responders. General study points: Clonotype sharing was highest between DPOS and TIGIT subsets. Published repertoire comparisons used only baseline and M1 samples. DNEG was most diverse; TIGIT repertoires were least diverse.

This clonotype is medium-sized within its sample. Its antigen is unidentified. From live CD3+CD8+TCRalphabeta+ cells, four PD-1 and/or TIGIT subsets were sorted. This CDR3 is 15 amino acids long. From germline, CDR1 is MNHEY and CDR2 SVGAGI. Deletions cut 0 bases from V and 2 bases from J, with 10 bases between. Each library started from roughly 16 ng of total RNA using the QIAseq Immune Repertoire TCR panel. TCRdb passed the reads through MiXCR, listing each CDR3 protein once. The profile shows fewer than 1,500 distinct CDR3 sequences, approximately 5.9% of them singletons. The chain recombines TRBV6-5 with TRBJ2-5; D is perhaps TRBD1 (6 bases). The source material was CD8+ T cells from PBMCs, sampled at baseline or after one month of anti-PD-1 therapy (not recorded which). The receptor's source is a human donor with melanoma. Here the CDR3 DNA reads TGTGCCAGCAGTTACTCGACAGGTTTACAAGAGACCCAGTACTTC. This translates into CASSYSTGLQETQYF.